This T cell receptor (beta chain) was sequenced in a study of cytomegalovirus exposure and HLA in healthy donors. Across the whole study: Around 87 million unique TCRs, all from HLA-typed donors, were included in an early release of the data.

Primers for the PCR totalled 60 Vbeta and 13 Jbeta. The data were produced by immunoSEQ multiplex PCR, yet TCRdb's version contains in-frame clones alone and is incomplete. This sample has fewer than 200,000 clones, with 79% found just once. Comment on this clone: Its antigen is still unknown.

Points from the study as a whole: Compared with the approximately 670-donor mean, an Asian-associated ancestry cluster reportedly had fewer N-insertions, according to a later analysis. Per published accounts, TCR beta sequences correctly predicted the HLA-A and HLA-B alleles of most subjects.

The ends were cut back, 2 bases at V and 1 base at J, with 8 bases in the middle. The germline gives CDR1 MDHEN, CDR2 SYDVKM. The CDR3 runs 14 residues. The source is a woman aged 40 to 49 in good health and CMV-seronegative. The sequencing sample was made of PBMCs. V gene TRBV28 combines with J gene TRBJ1-1; D remains unclear. As DNA, the CDR3 is TGTGCCAGCAGTTTAATCAGGCCGAACACTGAAGCTTTCTTT. Protein: CASSLIRPNTEAFF.